Listed below are T cell receptor beta chains from one sample, sequenced in a study of blood T cell repertoires in COVID-19. Sequencing used immunoSEQ multiplex PCR; TCRdb keeps in-frame clones, though not all of them. The sample gives roughly 340,000 clones, around nine tenths of which show up once; less than 3.5% is in the top ten. The specimen was peripheral blood. The receptor set was obtained from a woman younger than 35 who had recovered from COVID-19. Both conserved end residues are part of each CDR3. A D gene is named only where the DNA matches it firmly. The size of a clone is reported for some rows only, either as once, few or many, or as a class for expanded clones.

TRBD2,TRBV27,19,.,TRBJ2-5,CASSQVGRTSGRRQETQYF,TGTGCCAGCAGTCAAGTGGGCAGGACTAGCGGGAGAAGGCAAGAGACCCAGTACTTC
TRBD1,TRBV19,14,.,TRBJ1-1,CASRLPGTGFGTFF,TGTGCCAGTAGGTTACCCGGGACAGGGTTTGGAACTTTCTTT
.,TRBV5-1,15,.,TRBJ2-1,CASSLDSGFGNEQFF,TGCGCCAGCAGCTTGGACAGCGGCTTCGGCAATGAGCAGTTCTTC
.,TRBV3-1/TRBV3-2,14,.,TRBJ1-2,CASSQDVQVIGYTF,TGTGCCAGCAGCCAAGATGTCCAGGTAATTGGCTACACCTTC
.,TRBV5-6,16,.,TRBJ2-1,CASSGIGDRYYNEQFF,TGTGCCAGCAGCGGCATCGGAGACAGGTACTACAATGAGCAGTTCTTC
TRBD1,TRBV3-1/TRBV3-2,18,once,TRBJ1-2,CASSPRGTGGLPYYGYTF,TGTGCCAGCAGCCCCCGAGGGACAGGGGGCCTCCCCTACTATGGCTACACCTTC
.,TRBV11-3,14,.,TRBJ1-1,CASTEGRGNTEAFF,TGTGCCAGCACCGAGGGGCGGGGGAACACTGAAGCTTTCTTT
.,TRBV11-2,13,.,TRBJ1-1,CASHPRVSTEAFF,TGTGCCAGCCATCCACGGGTGTCTACTGAAGCTTTCTTT
.,TRBV5-6,14,.,TRBJ2-5,CASSYGHTQETQYF,TGTGCCAGCAGCTATGGACATACCCAAGAGACCCAGTACTTC
TRBD2,TRBV5-1,15,.,TRBJ2-1,CASSGRLAGRNEQFF,TGCGCCAGCAGCGGAAGACTAGCGGGCCGCAATGAGCAGTTCTTC
TRBD2,TRBV7-8,19,.,TRBJ2-2,CASSLDGLAGAMNTGELFF,TGTGCCAGCAGCTTAGATGGCCTAGCGGGAGCCATGAACACCGGGGAGCTGTTTTTT
.,TRBV6-2/TRBV6-3,15,once,TRBJ1-6,CASSYSPRDNSPLHF,TGTGCCAGCAGTTACTCGCCGAGGGATAATTCACCCCTCCACTTT
TRBD2,TRBV7-9,13,.,TRBJ2-1,CASSQSQREAPFF,TGTGCCAGCAGCCAATCCCAGCGGGAGGCCCCGTTCTTC
TRBD2,TRBV5-4,16,.,TRBJ2-1,CASSKSTSGRNNEQFF,TGTGCCAGCAGTAAGTCTACTAGCGGGAGGAACAATGAGCAGTTCTTC
.,TRBV5-6,15,once,TRBJ2-3,CASSPTRVYTDTQYF,TGTGCCAGCAGCCCAACTCGGGTCTACACAGATACGCAGTATTTT
TRBD2,TRBV29-1,13,.,TRBJ2-5,CSARTSGQETQYF,TGCAGCGCCAGGACTAGCGGACAAGAGACCCAGTACTTC
TRBD1,TRBV7-9,16,once,TRBJ2-1,CASRRAGTGFDNEQFF,TGTGCCAGCAGAAGGGCCGGGACAGGGTTCGACAATGAGCAGTTCTTC
.,TRBV5-6,13,.,TRBJ1-1,CASSLNIRGKAFF,TGTGCCAGCAGCTTGAACATAAGGGGAAAAGCTTTCTTT
TRBD1,TRBV6-2/TRBV6-3,14,.,TRBJ1-2,CASSYGQGDYGYTF,TGTGCCAGCAGTTATGGGCAGGGGGACTATGGCTACACCTTC
TRBD2,TRBV6-2/TRBV6-3,20,.,TRBJ2-2,CASSYPSTPGTSENTGELFF,TGTGCCAGCAGTTACCCGTCAACTCCTGGGACTAGCGAAAACACCGGGGAGCTGTTTTTT
TRBD2,TRBV24-1,17,.,TRBJ2-1,CATSEQRGTSVYNEQFF,TGTGCCACCAGTGAACAAAGAGGGACTAGCGTCTACAATGAGCAGTTCTTC
TRBD1,TRBV28,16,.,TRBJ1-6,CASSTPGTGVSSPLHF,TGTGCCAGCAGTACCCCCGGGACAGGGGTTAGTTCACCCCTCCACTTT
.,TRBV30,12,.,TRBJ1-2,CAWSSGRYGYTF,TGTGCCTGGTCCTCAGGGCGTTATGGCTACACCTTC
.,TRBV18,13,once,TRBJ1-3,CASSLNSGNTIYF,TGTGCCAGCTCACTCAACTCTGGAAACACCATATATTTT
TRBD1,TRBV19,14,.,TRBJ1-1,CASTEGQGNTEAFF,TGTGCCAGTACCGAGGGACAGGGGAACACTGAAGCTTTCTTT
TRBD1,TRBV6-5,16,.,TRBJ1-2,CASSYSPDRGTSGYTF,TGTGCCAGCAGTTACTCCCCTGACAGGGGCACATCTGGCTACACCTTC
.,TRBV7-2,14,.,TRBJ1-2,CASSLDPRGYGYTF,TGTGCCAGCAGCCTGGACCCCAGGGGCTATGGCTACACCTTC
.,TRBV18,16,.,TRBJ2-3,CASSPVRAGGTDTQYF,TGTGCCAGCTCACCAGTCCGGGCAGGGGGCACAGATACGCAGTATTTT
.,TRBV12-5,20,once,TRBJ2-3,CASGLDKAWERKGGTDTQYF,TGTGCTAGTGGTTTGGATAAGGCCTGGGAGCGGAAGGGTGGCACAGATACGCAGTATTTT
.,TRBV4-3,14,.,TRBJ2-5,CASSQVVTGETQYF,TGCGCCAGCAGCCAAGTTGTCACAGGAGAGACCCAGTACTTC
.,TRBV7-2,16,.,TRBJ2-3,CASKPEAGASTDTQYF,TGTGCCAGCAAACCCGAGGCCGGAGCTAGCACAGATACGCAGTATTTT
TRBD2,TRBV5-1,14,.,TRBJ2-3,CASSLAGVTDTQYF,TGCGCCAGCAGCCTAGCGGGGGTCACAGATACGCAGTATTTT
TRBD1,TRBV24-1,15,.,TRBJ1-2,CATSEYSRTGGGYTF,TGTGCCACCAGTGAGTACTCCCGGACAGGGGGCGGCTACACCTTC
TRBD1,TRBV18,17,.,TRBJ1-3,CASSPLLGQGAGNTIYF,TGTGCCAGCTCACCACTCCTTGGACAGGGAGCTGGAAACACCATATATTTT
TRBD2,TRBV3-1/TRBV3-2,14,.,TRBJ2-5,CASSQDGRAETQYF,TGTGCCAGCAGCCAAGACGGGAGGGCAGAGACCCAGTACTTC
.,TRBV5-8,15,.,TRBJ2-2,CASNFREANTGELFF,TGTGCCAGCAACTTCCGAGAGGCGAACACCGGGGAGCTGTTTTTT
TRBD1,TRBV11-2,16,.,TRBJ1-2,CASSLVAGQVGDGYTF,TGTGCCAGCAGCTTAGTTGCAGGACAGGTCGGGGATGGCTACACCTTC
TRBD2,TRBV5-1,16,.,TRBJ2-3,CASSFGLAGVTDTQYF,TGCGCCAGCAGCTTCGGACTAGCGGGAGTAACAGATACGCAGTATTTT
.,TRBV30,12,.,TRBJ2-1,CAWSVGANEQFF,TGTGCCTGGAGTGTGGGAGCGAATGAGCAGTTCTTC
TRBD1,TRBV7-2,17,.,TRBJ1-3,CASSANRGGISGNTIYF,TGTGCCAGCAGCGCCAACAGGGGCGGAATTTCTGGAAACACCATATATTTT
.,TRBV7-2,13,.,TRBJ2-2,CASSPPGGRELFF,TGTGCCAGCAGCCCCCCCGGGGGGCGGGAGCTGTTTTTT
TRBD2,TRBV27,15,.,TRBJ2-3,CASSLRSSGFDTQYF,TGTGCCAGCAGTTTAAGGTCTAGCGGGTTCGATACGCAGTATTTT
.,TRBV5-1,16,.,TRBJ2-1,CASGWGGGAGDNEQFF,TGCGCCAGCGGATGGGGAGGGGGAGCAGGAGACAATGAGCAGTTCTTC
TRBD1,TRBV30,11,.,TRBJ1-1,CAWRDRAEAFF,TGTGCCTGGAGAGACAGGGCTGAAGCTTTCTTT
.,TRBV7-2,15,.,TRBJ1-1,CASSLLGLENTEAFF,TGTGCCAGCAGCTTACTGGGGCTAGAGAACACTGAAGCTTTCTTT
.,TRBV29-1,12,.,TRBJ2-5,CSVCESQETQYF,TGCAGCGTTTGCGAGTCCCAAGAGACCCAGTACTTC
.,TRBV10-2,12,.,TRBJ2-1,CASSESLNEQFF,TGCGCCAGCAGTGAGTCGTTAAATGAGCAGTTCTTC